This T cell receptor beta chain was obtained from a study of identical twins. With template switching, a universal primer site was added, and the cDNA carried unique molecular identifiers. Using its own MiXCR run on the 5' RACE reads, TCRdb lists one record per CDR3 protein. In the table there are under 250,000 distinct CDR3 sequences, around 6.9% of which are singletons. This clonotype was seen ten or more times. Its matching antigen is unknown. Germline trimming cut 5 bases from V and 11 bases from J; bases unmatched to any gene: 3. CDR3 size: 11 residues. Germline CDR1 and CDR2: SGHAT and FQNNGV. Whole-study results and caveats: The models systematically underestimated how much out-of-frame TCR alpha was shared in monozygotic twins. It was possible that invariant MAIT and iNKT cells partly confounded the zero-insertion analyses.

These data also featured in a second study, about yellow fever vaccine responses in identical twins. That study adds: Among the twins, the vaccine T cell response reportedly seemed partly convergent and partly personalized.

The source of this sequence is a woman between 18 and 29 years old in good health. This rearrangement joins TRBV11-2 to TRBJ2-1; 7 nucleotides align to TRBD2. Source material: memory (CD45RO+) T cells sorted from blood. CDR3 region: CASSLAAKQFF. CDR3 DNA: TGTGCCAGCAGCCTAGCGGCAAAGCAGTTCTTC.